This passage covers 12 T cell receptor beta chains from one sample sequenced in a study of T cell responses to AZD1222 COVID-19 vaccine. The data were produced by immunoSEQ multiplex PCR, yet TCRdb's version contains in-frame clones alone and is incomplete. The repertoire holds about 120,000 clones, approximately 94% seen once, with 4.5% to 6% in the top ten. Sequencing used peripheral blood, obtained 28 days after the second AZD1222 dose. Receptors were obtained from an adult who received the AZD1222 COVID-19 vaccine.

This sequence joins TRBV4-3 and TRBJ2-2; 10 bases are shared with TRBD1. With V trimmed by 3 bases and J by 5 bases, 3 bases remained unmatched. The CDR3 covers 15 residues. Germline CDR1 reads LGHNA; CDR2 reads YSLEER. The chain's CDR3 is CASSQGQGNTGELFF. CDR3 DNA: TGCGCCAGCAGCCAGGGACAGGGGAATACCGGGGAGCTGTTTTTT.

The gene calls are TRBV3-1 (or the pseudogene TRBV3-2) and TRBJ1-4, with TRBD1 identical over 10 bases. With 3 bases clipped from V and 1 base from J, the junction kept 11 bases outside the gene matches. Germline CDR1 and CDR2: LGHDT and YNNKEL (reference sequence). The CDR3 extends over 19 amino acids. CDR3 sequence (DNA): TGTGCCAGCAGCCAGTATGACAGGGGGCAATACGTAACTAATGAAAAACTGTTTTTT. It codes for CASSQYDRGQYVTNEKLFF.

The rearrangement links TRBV11-2 to TRBJ1-1; D call uncertain. Germline values: CDR1 SGHAT, CDR2 FQNNGV. Between the trimmed V and J ends, which lost 5 bases and 3 bases, there was a span of 4 bases. The CDR3 is 11 residues long. CDR3 coding DNA: TGTGCCAGCAGCCCTTACACTGAAGCTTTCTTT. Amino acid sequence: CASSPYTEAFF. Together with reference TRBV11-2 and TRBJ1-1, the CDR3 gives the full variable domain: EAGVAQSPRYKIIEKRQSVAFWCNPISGHATLYWYQQILGQGPKLLIQFQNNGVVDDSQLPKDRFSAERLKGVDSTLKIQPAKLEDSAVYLCASSPYTEAFFGQGTRLTVV.

The V and J genes are TRBV15 and TRBJ1-3; unclear D gene. The V end lost 0 bases, the J end lost 0 bases, and 9 bases lay between the germline ends. There are 16 residues in the CDR3. Germline CDR1 LNHNV, CDR2 YYDKDF (reference sequence). Here the CDR3 DNA reads TGTGCCACCAGCAGAGATCCCCAGAGCTCTGGAAACACCATATATTTT. Protein: CATSRDPQSSGNTIYF.

The chain links TRBV27 to TRBJ1-2; 7 nucleotides match TRBD1. V lost 7 bases to trimming and J lost 7 bases; unmatched junction nucleotides: 12. Germline values: CDR1 MNHEY, CDR2 SMNVEV (reference sequence). The CDR3 is made up of 14 amino acids. The CDR3 reads CASTSTGHRGGYTF. CDR3 bases: TGTGCCAGCACCTCGACAGGGCATAGAGGTGGCTACACCTTC.

This rearrangement joins TRBV2 to TRBJ1-2; a weak D match, TRBD1 (6 bases). The CDR3 is made up of 12 amino acids. Trimming pared 6 bases from V and 4 bases from J, leaving 9 bases between. The germline CDR1 and CDR2 sequences are SNHLY and FYNNEI. The CDR3 bases are TGTGCCAGCAGCGAGACAGGCTATGGCTACACCTTC. This encodes CASSETGYGYTF.

The CDR3: CASADTGTGRDEQYF. The CDR3 nucleotides read TGTGCCAGCGCCGACACCGGGACAGGGAGAGACGAGCAGTACTTC. The V and J genes are TRBV11-1 and TRBJ2-7; 9 bases line up with TRBD1. The germline V gene has CDR1 SGHAT and CDR2 FQDESV (reference sequence). The length of the CDR3 is 15 residues. With 8 bases clipped from V and 5 bases from J, the junction kept 13 bases outside the gene matches.

The V gene is TRBV24-1, the J gene TRBJ2-7; TRBD1 matches 7 bases. The germline V gene encodes CDR1 KGHDR and CDR2 SFDVKD. V lost 3 bases to trimming and J lost 0 bases; unmatched junction nucleotides: 7. This CDR3 spans 16 amino acids. As DNA, the CDR3 is TGTGCCACCAGTGATCCCTGTCGGGACAGCTCCTACGAGCAGTACTTC. This translates into CATSDPCRDSSYEQYF.

The chain has TRBV6-5 and TRBJ1-2, with D possibly being TRBD1 (5 bases). The length of the CDR3 is 14 residues. V lost 3 bases and J 5 bases, leaving 13 bases between the germline ends. Germline V CDR1 and CDR2: MNHEY, SVGAGI. CDR3 amino acids: CASSYGAREYGYTF. The CDR3 nucleotides read TGTGCCAGCAGTTATGGGGCCCGCGAGTATGGCTACACCTTC.

Comment on this clone: The junction does not match germline at one end; this may be a read error. The chain links TRBV19 to TRBJ1-1, with D maybe TRBD1 (5 bases). The CDR3 sequence is 13 residues long. Germline V gene sequence: CDR1 LNHDA, CDR2 SQIVND (reference sequence). CDR3 nucleotides: TGTGCCAGTAGTATAGGAGAGCGGGGGGACCCTGACTTT. It is translated as CASSIGERGDPDF.

The gene calls are TRBV9 and TRBJ1-3, with a weak D call TRBD1 (6 bases). This CDR3 has 15 amino acids. Germline V gene data show CDR1 as SGDLS and CDR2 as YYNGEE. Trimming cost V 0 bases and J 1 base, with 8 bases left between them. The CDR3 is CASSVGGTSGNTIYF. The CDR3 bases are TGTGCCAGCAGCGTAGGTGGGACATCTGGAAACACCATATATTTT. Looking up the rest from reference TRBV9 and TRBJ1-3 gives the full variable domain: DSGVTQTPKHLITATGQRVTLRCSPRSGDLSVYWYQQSLDQGLQFLIQYYNGEERAKGNILERFSAQQFPDLHSELNLSSLELGDSALYFCASSVGGTSGNTIYFGEGSWLTVV.

This clone showed up just once. V is TRBV6-2 or TRBV6-3 and J is TRBJ1-5, with 10 bases fitting TRBD1. The V and J ends lost 5 bases and 0 bases, in that order; junction bases with no gene match: 7. This CDR3 is built from 17 residues. Germline V gene data show CDR1 as MNHEY and CDR2 as SVGEGT. Here the CDR3 reads CASSTGTGVYSNQPQHF. The CDR3 nucleotides are TGTGCCAGCAGTACCGGGACAGGGGTTTATAGCAATCAGCCCCAGCATTTT.